This T cell receptor beta chain was sequenced in a study of T cells after yellow fever vaccination. About the study: Where fractions had low cell numbers, libraries were prepared from them with the SMART-Seq v4 Ultra Low Input RNA kit.

CDR1 and CDR2 from the germline V gene are MNHEY and SVGEGT. V dropped 6 bases and J dropped 8 bases, with 20 bases sitting between them. The CDR3 sequence is 15 residues long. This clonotype appeared many times. What it recognizes is unknown. Notes on the study in general: Only a small proportion of the clonotypes turned up in both the CD4 and the CD8 compartments, likely arising from convergent recombination.

UMIs and a universal primer site were added when TCR cDNA was made by 5'RACE template switching. A single record per CDR3 protein comes from TCRdb applying MiXCR to the 5' RACE reads. This table holds roughly 320,000 distinct CDR3 sequences, around 10% found once. V usage is TRBV6-2 or TRBV6-3 and J usage is TRBJ2-1; D may be TRBD2 (6 bases). The receptor comes from a man younger than 30 who received the YFV17D yellow fever vaccine. Sequenced here: CD4+ T cells sorted from PBMCs, sampled 45 days after the yellow fever booster vaccination. The CDR3 reads CASSLNPDWGDEQFF. CDR3 in DNA: TGTGCCAGCAGCTTGAATCCCGACTGGGGGGATGAGCAGTTCTTC.